This section outlines one T cell receptor beta chain sequence together with its context. Its antigen is as yet unknown. The sample originates from a study of shared clonotypes between healthy human individuals. Turning to the study itself: Three plates were used per donor for CD4 naive, three for CD4 memory, two for CD8 naive and one for CD8 memory.

Regarding the study as a whole: Estimated richness was generally greater in naive than memory subsets.

The CDR3 is 15 residues long. CDR1 is SGHRS and CDR2 is YFSETQ in the germline V gene. The V gene end was trimmed by 4 bases and the J gene end by 7 bases; junction bases not matched to a gene: 4. Genomic DNA (from each subset) was split evenly across several immunoSEQ plates. The authors loaded roughly 180 ng DNA, about 30,000 T cell genomes, into sorted-subset replicate PCRs. Repertoires were generated with immunoSEQ multiplex PCR, while TCRdb's copy carries only in-frame clones and drops some. The sample holds over a million clones; more than 65% are singletons and the top ten take approximately 1.5%.

The TCR comes from a man aged 18 to 35 in good health. The chain combines TRBV5-1 with TRBJ2-1; TRBD2 matches 14 bases. The sequenced sample was memory CD4+ T cells sorted from blood. Subset meaning: CD45RA-negative fraction. CDR3 bases: TGCGCCAGCAGCCAGGGACTAGCGGGGGTAAATGAGCAGTTCTTC. It specifies CASSQGLAGVNEQFF.